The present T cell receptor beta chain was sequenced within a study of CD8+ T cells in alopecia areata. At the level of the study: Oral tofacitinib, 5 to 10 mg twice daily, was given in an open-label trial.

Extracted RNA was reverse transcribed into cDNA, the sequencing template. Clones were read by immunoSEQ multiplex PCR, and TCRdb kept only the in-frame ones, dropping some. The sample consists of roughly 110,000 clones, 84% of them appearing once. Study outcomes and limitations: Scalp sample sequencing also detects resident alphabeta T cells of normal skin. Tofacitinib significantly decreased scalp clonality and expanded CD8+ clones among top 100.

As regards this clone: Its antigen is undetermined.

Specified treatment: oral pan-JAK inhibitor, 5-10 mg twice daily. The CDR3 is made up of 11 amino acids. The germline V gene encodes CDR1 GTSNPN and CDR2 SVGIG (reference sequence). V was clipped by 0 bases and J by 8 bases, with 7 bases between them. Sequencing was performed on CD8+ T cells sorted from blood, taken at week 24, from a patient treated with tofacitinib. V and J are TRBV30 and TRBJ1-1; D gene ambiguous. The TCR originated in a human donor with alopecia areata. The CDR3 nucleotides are TGTGCCTGGAGTGTACAGACAGAAGCTTTCTTT. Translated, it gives CAWSVQTEAFF.